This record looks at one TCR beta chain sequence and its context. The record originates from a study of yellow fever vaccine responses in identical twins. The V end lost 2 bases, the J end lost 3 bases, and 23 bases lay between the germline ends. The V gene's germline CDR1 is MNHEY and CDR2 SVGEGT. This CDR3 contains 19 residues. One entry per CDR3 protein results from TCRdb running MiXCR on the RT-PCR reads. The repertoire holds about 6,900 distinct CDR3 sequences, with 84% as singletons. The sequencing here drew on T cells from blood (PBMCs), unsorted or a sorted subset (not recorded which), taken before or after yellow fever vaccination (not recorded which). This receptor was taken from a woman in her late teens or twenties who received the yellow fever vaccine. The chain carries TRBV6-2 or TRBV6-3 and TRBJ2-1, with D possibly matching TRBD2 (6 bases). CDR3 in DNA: TGTGCCAGCAGTTACGGCCTAGCGAGGTTTGTGGCGGTCTACAATGAGCAGTTCTTC. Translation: CASSYGLARFVAVYNEQFF.